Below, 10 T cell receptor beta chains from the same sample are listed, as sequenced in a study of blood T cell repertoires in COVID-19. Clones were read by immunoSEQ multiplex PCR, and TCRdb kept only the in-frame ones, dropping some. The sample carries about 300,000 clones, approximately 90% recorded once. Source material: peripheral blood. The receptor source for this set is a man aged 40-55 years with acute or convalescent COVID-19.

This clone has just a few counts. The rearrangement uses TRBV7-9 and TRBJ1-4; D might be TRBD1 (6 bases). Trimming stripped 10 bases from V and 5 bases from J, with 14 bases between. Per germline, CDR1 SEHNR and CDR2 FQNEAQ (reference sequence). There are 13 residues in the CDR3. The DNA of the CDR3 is TGTGCCACCTCCTGGACAGAGAATGAAAAACTGTTTTTT. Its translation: CATSWTENEKLFF. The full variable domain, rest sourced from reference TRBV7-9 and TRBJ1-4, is DTGVSQNPRHKITKRGQNVTFRCDPISEHNRLYWYRQTLGQGPEFLTYFQNEAQLEKSRLLSDRFSAERPKGSFSTLEIQRTEQGDSAMYLCATSWTENEKLFFGSGTQLSVL.

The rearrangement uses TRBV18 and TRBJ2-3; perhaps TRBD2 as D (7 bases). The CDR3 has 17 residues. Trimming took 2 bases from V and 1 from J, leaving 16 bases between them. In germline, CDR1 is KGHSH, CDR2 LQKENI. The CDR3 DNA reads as TGTGCCAGCTCACCAATCCCCGGGGGGCAAGGCACAGATACGCAGTATTTT. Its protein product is CASSPIPGGQGTDTQYF.

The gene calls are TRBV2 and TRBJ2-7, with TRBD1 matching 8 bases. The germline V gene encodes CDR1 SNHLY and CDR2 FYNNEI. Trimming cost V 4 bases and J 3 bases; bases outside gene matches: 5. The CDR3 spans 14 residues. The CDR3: CASSVRTGNYEQYF. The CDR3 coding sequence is TGTGCCAGCAGTGTTCGGACAGGGAACTACGAGCAGTACTTC.

CDR3 region: CASSLAGYTGELFF. As DNA, the CDR3 is TGTGCCAGCAGTTTAGCCGGGTACACCGGGGAGCTGTTTTTT. The chain links TRBV6-5 to TRBJ2-2, with D hard to call. CDR1 is MNHEY and CDR2 is SVGAGI in the germline V gene. The CDR3 loop spans 14 amino acids. The V end lost 4 bases, the J end lost 3 bases, and 9 bases lay between the germline ends.

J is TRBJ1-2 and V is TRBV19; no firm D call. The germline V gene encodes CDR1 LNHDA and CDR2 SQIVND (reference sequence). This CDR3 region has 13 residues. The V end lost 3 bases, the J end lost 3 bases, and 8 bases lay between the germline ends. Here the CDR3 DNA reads TGTGCCAGTAGTATCGACGGGGACTATGGCTACACCTTC. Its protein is CASSIDGDYGYTF.

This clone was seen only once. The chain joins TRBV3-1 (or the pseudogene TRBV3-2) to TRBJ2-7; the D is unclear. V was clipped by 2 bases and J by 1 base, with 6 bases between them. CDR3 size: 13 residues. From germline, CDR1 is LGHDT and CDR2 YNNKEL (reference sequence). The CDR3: CASSQPPSYEQYF. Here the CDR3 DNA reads TGTGCCAGCAGCCAACCCCCTTCCTACGAGCAGTACTTC.

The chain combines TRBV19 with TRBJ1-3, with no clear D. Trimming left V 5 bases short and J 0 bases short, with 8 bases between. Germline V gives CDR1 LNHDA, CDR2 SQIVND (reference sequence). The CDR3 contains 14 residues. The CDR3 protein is CASSQTGSGNTIYF. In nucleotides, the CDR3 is TGTGCCAGTAGTCAAACCGGCTCTGGAAACACCATATATTTT.

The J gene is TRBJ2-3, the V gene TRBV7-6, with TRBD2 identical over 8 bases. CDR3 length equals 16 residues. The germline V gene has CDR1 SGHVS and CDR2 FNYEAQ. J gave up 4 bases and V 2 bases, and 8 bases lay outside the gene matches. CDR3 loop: CASSLISGGPSDTQYF. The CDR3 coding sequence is TGTGCCAGCAGCTTAATATCGGGGGGGCCTTCAGATACGCAGTATTTT.

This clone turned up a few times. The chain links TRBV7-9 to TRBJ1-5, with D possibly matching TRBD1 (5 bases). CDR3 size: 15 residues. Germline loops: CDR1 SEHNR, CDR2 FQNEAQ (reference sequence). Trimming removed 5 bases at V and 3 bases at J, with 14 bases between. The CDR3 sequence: CASSLYDRFNQPQHF. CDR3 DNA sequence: TGTGCCAGCAGCCTGTACGACAGATTCAATCAGCCCCAGCATTTT.

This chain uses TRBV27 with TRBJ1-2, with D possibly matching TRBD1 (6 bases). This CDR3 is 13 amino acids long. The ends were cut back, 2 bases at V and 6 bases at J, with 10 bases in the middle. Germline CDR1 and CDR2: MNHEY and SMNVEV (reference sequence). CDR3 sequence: CASSLLQGNGYTF. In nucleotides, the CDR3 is TGTGCCAGCAGTTTACTCCAGGGGAATGGCTACACCTTC.